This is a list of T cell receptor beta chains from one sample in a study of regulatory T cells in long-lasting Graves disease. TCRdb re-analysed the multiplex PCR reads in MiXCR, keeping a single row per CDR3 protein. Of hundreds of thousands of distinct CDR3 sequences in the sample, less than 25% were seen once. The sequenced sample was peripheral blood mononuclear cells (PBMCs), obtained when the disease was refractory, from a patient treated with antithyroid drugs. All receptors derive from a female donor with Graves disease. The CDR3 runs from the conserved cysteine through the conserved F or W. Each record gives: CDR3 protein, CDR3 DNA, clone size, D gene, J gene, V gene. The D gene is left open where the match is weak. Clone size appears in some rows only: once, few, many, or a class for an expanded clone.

cdr3_aa: CASSPRLAGLRETQYF
cdr3_nt: TGTGCCAGCAGCCCGAGACTAGCGGGGTTACGAGAGACCCAGTACTTC
clone_size: few
d_call: TRBD2
j_call: TRBJ2-5
v_call: TRBV7-6

cdr3_aa: CASSVGTTRNEKLFF
cdr3_nt: TGTGCCAGCAGCGTAGGAACGACACGGAATGAAAAACTGTTTTTT
clone_size: NA
d_call: NA
j_call: TRBJ1-4
v_call: TRBV9

cdr3_aa: CASSMLRITDTQYF
cdr3_nt: TGTGCCAGCAGTATGCTTAGGATCACAGATACGCAGTATTTT
clone_size: few
d_call: NA
j_call: TRBJ2-3
v_call: TRBV27

cdr3_aa: CASRKRAFYEQYF
cdr3_nt: TGTGCCAGCAGGAAGAGGGCCTTCTACGAGCAGTACTTC
clone_size: many
d_call: NA
j_call: TRBJ2-7
v_call: TRBV12-3/TRBV12-4

cdr3_aa: CASSLTKKTGSGELLF
cdr3_nt: TGTGCCAGCAGCTTAACAAAAAAGACAGGGAGTGGGGAGCTGCTTTTT
clone_size: NA
d_call: TRBD1
j_call: TRBJ2-2
v_call: TRBV7-3

cdr3_aa: CASSLKAGGPGYEQFF
cdr3_nt: TGTGCCAGCAGCTTGAAAGCGGGAGGGCCGGGTTATGAGCAGTTCTTC
clone_size: NA
d_call: TRBD2
j_call: TRBJ2-1
v_call: TRBV7-3

cdr3_aa: CASSSRGRGAFF
cdr3_nt: TGTGCCAGCAGTTCCAGGGGAAGAGGAGCTTTCTTT
clone_size: many
d_call: NA
j_call: TRBJ1-1
v_call: TRBV28

cdr3_aa: CASSRQGLSYEQYF
cdr3_nt: TGTGCCAGCAGCCGACAGGGTTTGTCCTACGAGCAGTACTTC
clone_size: NA
d_call: TRBD1
j_call: TRBJ2-7
v_call: TRBV6-1

cdr3_aa: CSARRSAGGGSPLHF
cdr3_nt: TGCAGTGCTAGACGGTCCGCAGGGGGAGGATCACCCCTCCACTTT
clone_size: many
d_call: TRBD1
j_call: TRBJ1-6
v_call: TRBV20-1

cdr3_aa: CASSLGTGSDYGYTF
cdr3_nt: TGTGCCAGCAGCTTGGGAACGGGGTCAGACTATGGCTACACCTTC
clone_size: few
d_call: NA
j_call: TRBJ1-2
v_call: TRBV5-6

cdr3_aa: CASMITGELFF
cdr3_nt: TGTGCCAGCATGATCACCGGGGAGCTGTTTTTT
clone_size: many
d_call: NA
j_call: TRBJ2-2
v_call: TRBV6-1

cdr3_aa: CASSPLYGGGDTEAFF
cdr3_nt: TGTGCCAGCTCACCGCTATACGGGGGTGGCGACACTGAAGCTTTCTTT
clone_size: few
d_call: NA
j_call: TRBJ1-1
v_call: TRBV18

cdr3_aa: CASALDRQRETQYF
cdr3_nt: TGTGCCAGCGCTCTTGACAGGCAGAGGGAGACCCAGTACTTC
clone_size: many
d_call: NA
j_call: TRBJ2-5
v_call: TRBV12-3/TRBV12-4

cdr3_aa: CASGPATNYEQYF
cdr3_nt: TGTGCCAGCGGACCAGCTACCAACTACGAGCAGTACTTC
clone_size: few
d_call: NA
j_call: TRBJ2-7
v_call: TRBV10-3

cdr3_aa: CSARGRTDNQPQHF
cdr3_nt: TGCAGTGCTAGGGGTAGGACGGATAATCAGCCCCAGCATTTT
clone_size: few
d_call: NA
j_call: TRBJ1-5
v_call: TRBV20-1

cdr3_aa: CASSYQIEWRTGNTEAFF
cdr3_nt: TGTGCCAGCAGTTACCAAATAGAATGGCGAACGGGGAACACTGAAGCTTTCTTT
clone_size: many
d_call: NA
j_call: TRBJ1-1
v_call: TRBV6-5

cdr3_aa: CASSPDYSNQPQHF
cdr3_nt: TGTGCCAGCAGCCCAGATTATAGCAATCAGCCCCAGCATTTT
clone_size: many
d_call: NA
j_call: TRBJ1-5
v_call: TRBV6-1

cdr3_aa: CASSDTGGRSYEQYF
cdr3_nt: TGCGCCAGCAGTGATACGGGGGGTCGCTCCTACGAGCAGTACTTC
clone_size: few
d_call: TRBD2
j_call: TRBJ2-7
v_call: TRBV10-1

cdr3_aa: CASSDNPLPNQPQHF
cdr3_nt: TGCGCCAGCAGTGATAATCCTCTACCCAATCAGCCCCAGCATTTT
clone_size: many
d_call: NA
j_call: TRBJ1-5
v_call: TRBV10-2

cdr3_aa: CVSSLYFQGARTGELFF
cdr3_nt: TGTGTCAGCAGTTTATACTTCCAGGGGGCGCGCACCGGGGAGCTGTTTTTT
clone_size: NA
d_call: TRBD1
j_call: TRBJ2-2
v_call: TRBV28

cdr3_aa: CATSRDKGATDYTF
cdr3_nt: TGTGCCACCAGCAGAGATAAGGGGGCGACTGACTACACCTTC
clone_size: many
d_call: TRBD1
j_call: TRBJ1-2
v_call: TRBV15

cdr3_aa: CASSPGVVTGELFF
cdr3_nt: TGTGCCAGCAGCCCAGGGGTTGTGACCGGGGAGCTGTTTTTT
clone_size: NA
d_call: NA
j_call: TRBJ2-2
v_call: TRBV7-9

cdr3_aa: CASSSRGWVTEAFF
cdr3_nt: TGTGCCAGCAGCTCCCGGGGGTGGGTAACTGAAGCTTTCTTT
clone_size: NA
d_call: NA
j_call: TRBJ1-1
v_call: TRBV13

cdr3_aa: CASSLGQAGAAYEQYF
cdr3_nt: TGTGCCAGCAGCTTAGGCCAGGCAGGGGCGGCCTACGAGCAGTACTTC
clone_size: NA
d_call: NA
j_call: TRBJ2-7
v_call: TRBV7-2

cdr3_aa: CASSLVSDRYYGYTF
cdr3_nt: TGTGCCAGCAGCTTGGTCTCCGACCGCTACTATGGCTACACCTTC
clone_size: few
d_call: NA
j_call: TRBJ1-2
v_call: TRBV5-6

cdr3_aa: CASSEMTGGYGYTF
cdr3_nt: TGTGCCAGCAGTGAGATGACAGGCGGTTATGGCTACACCTTC
clone_size: many
d_call: NA
j_call: TRBJ1-2
v_call: TRBV6-1

cdr3_aa: CASSYPPSGRVGRELFF
cdr3_nt: TGTGCCAGCAGTTACCCCCCTAGCGGGAGGGTAGGCCGGGAGCTGTTTTTT
clone_size: few
d_call: TRBD2
j_call: TRBJ2-2
v_call: TRBV6-5

cdr3_aa: CASSHLDQPQHF
cdr3_nt: TGTGCCAGCAGCCACCTAGATCAGCCCCAGCATTTT
clone_size: many
d_call: NA
j_call: TRBJ1-5
v_call: TRBV11-2